This T cell receptor (beta chain) appears in the sequencing data of a study of blood T cell repertoires in COVID-19. In the original workflow: Estimation of nucleated cell counts was performed using reference gene primer amplification. Method: immunoSEQ multiplex PCR; TCRdb's copy keeps in-frame clones and lacks some. The V and J calls and clone size were taken over from that table, and D and trimming were inferred from the DNA. The sample lists under 150,000 clones; around four fifths were seen once. There are 10 residues in the CDR3. The germline CDR1 and CDR2 sequences are LGHDT and YNNKEL (reference sequence). In regard to this clone: One junction end disagrees with the germline gene, perhaps due to a read error.

Assignments of participants to cohorts depended upon their own reported clinical history. This chain connects TRBV3-1 (or the pseudogene TRBV3-2) to TRBJ2-1, with D unresolved. The clonotype was recovered from a man aged 30 to 39 who had recovered from COVID-19. The sequenced sample consisted of PBMCs or T cells enriched from blood (not recorded which). The CDR3 sequence is CASSQDSPVF. CDR3 in DNA: TGTGCCAGCAGCCAAGATTCCCCTGTCTTC.